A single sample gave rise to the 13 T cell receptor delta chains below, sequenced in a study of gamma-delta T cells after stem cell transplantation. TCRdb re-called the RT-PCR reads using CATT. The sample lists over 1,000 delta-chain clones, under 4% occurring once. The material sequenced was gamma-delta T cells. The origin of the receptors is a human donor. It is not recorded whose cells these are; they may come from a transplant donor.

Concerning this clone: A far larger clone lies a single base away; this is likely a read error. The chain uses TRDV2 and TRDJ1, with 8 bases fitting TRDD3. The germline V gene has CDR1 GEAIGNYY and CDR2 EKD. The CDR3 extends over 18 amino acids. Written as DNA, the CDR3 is TGTGCCTGTGACACGTTGGTTACTGGGGGCCAGTACACCAATAAACTCATCTTT. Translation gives CACDTLVTGGQYTNKLIF.

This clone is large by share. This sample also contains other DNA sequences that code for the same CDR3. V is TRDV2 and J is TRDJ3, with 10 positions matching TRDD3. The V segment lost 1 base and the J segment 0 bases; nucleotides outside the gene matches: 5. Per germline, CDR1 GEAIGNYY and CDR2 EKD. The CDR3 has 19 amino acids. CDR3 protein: CACDTGGYRSSWDTRQMFF. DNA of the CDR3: TGTGCCTGTGACACTGGGGGATACCGAAGCTCCTGGGACACCCGACAGATGTTTTTC.

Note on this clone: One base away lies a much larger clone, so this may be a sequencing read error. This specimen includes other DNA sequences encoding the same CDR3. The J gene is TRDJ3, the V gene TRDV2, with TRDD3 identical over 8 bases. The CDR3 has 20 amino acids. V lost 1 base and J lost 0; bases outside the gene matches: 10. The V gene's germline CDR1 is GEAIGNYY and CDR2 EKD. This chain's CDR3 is CACDTAVLGDGSWDTRQMFF. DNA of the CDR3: TGTGCCTGTGACACAGCCGTGCTGGGGGACGGCTCCTGGGACACCCGACAGATGTTTTTC.

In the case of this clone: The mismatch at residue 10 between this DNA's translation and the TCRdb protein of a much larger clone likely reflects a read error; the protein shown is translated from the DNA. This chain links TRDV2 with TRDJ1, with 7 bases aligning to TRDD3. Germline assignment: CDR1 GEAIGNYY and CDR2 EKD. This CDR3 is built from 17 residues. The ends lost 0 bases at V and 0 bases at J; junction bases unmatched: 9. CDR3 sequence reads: CACDTLAGGQYTDKLIF. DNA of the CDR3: TGTGCCTGTGACACCCTCGCTGGGGGCCAGTACACCGATAAACTCATCTTT.

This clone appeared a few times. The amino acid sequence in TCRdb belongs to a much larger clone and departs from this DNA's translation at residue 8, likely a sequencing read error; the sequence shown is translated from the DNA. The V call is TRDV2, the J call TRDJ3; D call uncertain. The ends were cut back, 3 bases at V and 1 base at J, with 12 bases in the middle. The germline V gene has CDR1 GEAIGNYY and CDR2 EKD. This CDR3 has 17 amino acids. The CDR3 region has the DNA TGTGCCTGTGACCAGGTACTCCCGTCCTGGGACACCCGACAGATGTTTTTC. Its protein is CACDQVLPSWDTRQMFF.

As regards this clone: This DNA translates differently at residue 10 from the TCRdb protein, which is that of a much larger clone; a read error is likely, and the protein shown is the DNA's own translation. CDR3 in DNA: TGTGCCTGTGACACCGTGGGGGATACCAAGGTGTACACCGATAAACTCATCTTT. Translating gives CACDTVGDTKVYTDKLIF. The rearrangement joins TRDV2 to TRDJ1, with 10 bases identical to TRDD3. Germline values: CDR1 GEAIGNYY, CDR2 EKD. The V gene end was trimmed by 0 bases and the J gene end by 0 bases; junction bases not matched to a gene: 9. This CDR3 contains 18 residues.

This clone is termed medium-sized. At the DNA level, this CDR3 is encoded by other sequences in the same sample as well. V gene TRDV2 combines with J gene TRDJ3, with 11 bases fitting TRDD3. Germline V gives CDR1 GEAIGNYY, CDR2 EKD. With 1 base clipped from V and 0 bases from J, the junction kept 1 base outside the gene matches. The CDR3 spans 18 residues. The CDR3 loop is CACDTGGYGSWDTRQMFF. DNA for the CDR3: TGTGCCTGTGACACTGGGGGATACGGCTCCTGGGACACCCGACAGATGTTTTTC.

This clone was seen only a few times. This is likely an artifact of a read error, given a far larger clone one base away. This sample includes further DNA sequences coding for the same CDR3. In DNA form, the CDR3 reads TGTGCCTGTGACACGTTGGTTACTGGGGGCCAGTACACTGATAAACTCATCTTT. It codes for CACDTLVTGGQYTDKLIF. This chain uses TRDV2 with TRDJ1; 8 bases fit TRDD3. In germline, CDR1 is GEAIGNYY, CDR2 EKD. The CDR3 sequence is 18 residues long.

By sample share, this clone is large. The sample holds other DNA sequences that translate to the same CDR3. The CDR3 loop is CACDTVSTGGYTNTDKLIF. The CDR3 region has the DNA TGTGCCTGTGACACCGTGAGCACTGGGGGATACACGAACACCGATAAACTCATCTTT. The chain employs TRDV2 and TRDJ1, with 12 bases fitting TRDD3. Germline V gene sequence: CDR1 GEAIGNYY, CDR2 EKD. This CDR3 has 19 amino acids. J gave up 0 bases and V 0 bases, and 10 bases lay outside the gene matches.

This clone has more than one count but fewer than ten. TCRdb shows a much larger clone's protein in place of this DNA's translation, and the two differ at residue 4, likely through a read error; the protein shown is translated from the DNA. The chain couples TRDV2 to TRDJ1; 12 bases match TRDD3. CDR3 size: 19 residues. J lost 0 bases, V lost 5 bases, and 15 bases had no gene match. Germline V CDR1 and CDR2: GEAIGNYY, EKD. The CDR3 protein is CACGTVGLGDTVYTDKLIF. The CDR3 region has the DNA TGTGCCTGTGGCACGGTCGGCCTGGGGGATACGGTGTACACCGATAAACTCATCTTT.

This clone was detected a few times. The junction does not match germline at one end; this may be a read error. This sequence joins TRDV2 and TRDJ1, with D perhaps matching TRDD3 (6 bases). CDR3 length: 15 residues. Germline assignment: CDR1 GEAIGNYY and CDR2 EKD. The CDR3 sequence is CACDGVGAYTDNLIF. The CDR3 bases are TGTGCCTGTGACGGGGTGGGGGCCTACACCGATAACCTCATCTTT.

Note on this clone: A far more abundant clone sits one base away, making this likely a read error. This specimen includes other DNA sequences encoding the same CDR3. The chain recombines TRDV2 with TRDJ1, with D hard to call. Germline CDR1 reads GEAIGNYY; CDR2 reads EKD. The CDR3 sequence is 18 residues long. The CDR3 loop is CACDTVGSVPGTTDKLIF. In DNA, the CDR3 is TGTGCCTGCGACACCGTAGGATCAGTACCCGGTACGACCGATAAACTCATCTTT.

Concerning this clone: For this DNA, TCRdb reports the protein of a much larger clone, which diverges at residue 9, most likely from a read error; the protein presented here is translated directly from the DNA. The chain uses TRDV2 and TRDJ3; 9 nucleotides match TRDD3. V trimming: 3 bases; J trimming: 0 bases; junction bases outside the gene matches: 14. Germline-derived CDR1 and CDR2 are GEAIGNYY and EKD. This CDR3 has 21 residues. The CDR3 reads CACDPAEAWGYGSWDTRQMFF. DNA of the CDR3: TGTGCCTGTGACCCCGCGGAGGCTTGGGGATACGGCTCCTGGGACACCCGACAGATGTTTTTC.